The 17 T cell receptor beta chains in this list originate from one sample, sequenced in a study of CD8 T cell repertoires and HIV-1 epitope variants. Measured with immunoSEQ multiplex PCR; TCRdb has only the in-frame clones, and not every one. The data contain about 5,000 clones, about 66% of them singletons. The antigens for these receptors are not known. The source material was cultured CD8+ T cells derived from PBMCs. The receptor set was obtained from a male donor with HIV.

The V call is TRBV28, the J call TRBJ1-2; D is possibly TRBD1 (6 bases). The CDR3 has 14 residues. Germline loops: CDR1 MDHEN, CDR2 SYDVKM. Trimming pared 2 bases from V and 4 bases from J, leaving 11 bases between. CDR3 protein: CASSLRQDSYGYTF. CDR3 coding DNA: TGTGCCAGCAGTTTACGACAGGACTCCTATGGCTACACCTTC.

This clone was seen only a few times. The V gene is TRBV4-3, the J gene TRBJ1-1; D ambiguous. This CDR3 has 15 amino acids. Germline V gene data show CDR1 as LGHNA and CDR2 as YSLEER. V dropped 0 bases and J dropped 4 bases, with 12 bases sitting between them. CDR3 sequence (DNA): TGCGCCAGCAGCCAAGATCCGTCACTGAGCACTGAAGCTTTCTTT. It translates to CASSQDPSLSTEAFF.

The rearrangement joins TRBV18 to TRBJ2-7, with D possibly TRBD2 on 5 matching bases. The CDR3 extends over 11 amino acids. Germline CDR1 reads KGHSH; CDR2 reads LQKENI. The V and J ends lost 5 bases and 6 bases respectively, with 8 bases between them. The CDR3 loop reads CASSIGSEQYF. The DNA for the CDR3 is TGTGCCAGCTCAATTGGGAGCGAGCAGTACTTC.

This clone has only a few counts. The chain joins TRBV27 to TRBJ2-2; 7 nucleotides line up with TRBD1. This CDR3 contains 18 residues. Germline V gene lookup returns CDR1 MNHEY and CDR2 SMNVEV (reference sequence). V lost 4 bases to trimming and J lost 8 bases; unmatched junction nucleotides: 19. This CDR3 reads CASSSTTTSTGAVGELFF. CDR3 sequence (DNA): TGTGCCAGCAGTTCAACAACAACGAGTACAGGGGCGGTGGGGGAGCTGTTTTTT.

The chain links TRBV7-5 to TRBJ1-5; the table's D call TRBD1 went unverified against the DNA. TRBV7-5 is designated a pseudogene. The CDR3 consists of 14 residues. CDR3 in amino acids: CVRSLEGKPQPQHF. In DNA form, the CDR3 reads TGTGTCAGAAGCTTAGAGGGGAAACCCCAGCCCCAGCATTTT.

The rearrangement links TRBV9 to TRBJ2-5, with a weak D call TRBD2 (5 bases). Germline lookup yields CDR1 SGDLS and CDR2 YYNGEE. CDR3 length: 15 residues. Trimming stripped 4 bases from V and 2 bases from J, with 15 bases between. CDR3 region: CASSSAGIDQETQYF. The CDR3 DNA is TGTGCCAGCAGCTCCGCCGGGATAGATCAAGAGACCCAGTACTTC.

The V and J genes are TRBV11-1 and TRBJ2-2; D remains ambiguous. Germline CDR1 and CDR2: SGHAT and FQDESV (reference sequence). This CDR3 has 16 residues. V lost 5 bases to trimming and J lost 1 base, with 14 bases between them. The CDR3 DNA reads TGTGCCAGCAGCGTGCTCAGCACACTGAACACCGGGGAGCTGTTTTTT. It specifies CASSVLSTLNTGELFF.

This chain connects TRBV7-8 to TRBJ2-2; 15 bases line up with TRBD2. Germline CDR1 reads SGHVS; CDR2 reads FQNEAQ. V lost 5 bases to trimming and J lost 6 bases; unmatched junction nucleotides: 10. CDR3 length: 18 residues. DNA of the CDR3: TGTGCCAGCAGCCGGACTAGCGGGGGGGGATTTGGACCCGGGGAGCTGTTTTTT. This translates into CASSRTSGGGFGPGELFF. The entire variable domain, with the rest obtained from reference TRBV7-8 and TRBJ2-2, is as follows: GAGVSQSPRYKVAKRGQDVALRCDPISGHVSLFWYQQALGQGPEFLTYFQNEAQLDKSGLPSDRFFAERPEGSVSTLKIQRTQQEDSAVYLCASSRTSGGGFGPGELFFGEGSRLTVL.

This clone was observed a few times. This sequence joins TRBV7-2 and TRBJ1-6; 9 positions match TRBD1. The CDR3 totals 15 residues. Trimming took 0 bases from V and 10 from J; bases not matched to a gene: 4. The V gene's germline CDR1 is SGHTA and CDR2 FQGNSA. The CDR3 loop reads CASSLAGTGNSPLHF. The CDR3 coding sequence is TGTGCCAGCAGCTTAGCGGGGACAGGGAACTCACCCCTCCACTTT.

The gene calls are TRBV6-5 and TRBJ1-5; 8 bases agree with TRBD1. Germline V gene lookup returns CDR1 MNHEY and CDR2 SVGAGI. The CDR3 length is 14 residues. J lost 7 bases, V lost 6 bases, and 8 bases had no gene match. The CDR3 protein is CASRSGQGKQPQHF. Written as DNA, the CDR3 is TGTGCCAGCAGATCCGGACAGGGAAAACAGCCCCAGCATTTT.

The V call is TRBV28, the J call TRBJ2-1; maybe TRBD2 (6 bases). The ends were cut back, 3 bases at V and 5 bases at J, with 14 bases in the middle. CDR1 and CDR2 from the germline V gene are MDHEN and SYDVKM. This CDR3 has 15 amino acids. CDR3 loop: CASSLGEAQNNEQFF. The DNA of the CDR3 is TGTGCCAGCAGTTTGGGGGAGGCCCAAAACAATGAGCAGTTCTTC. Full variable domain (missing parts from reference TRBV28 and TRBJ2-1): DVKVTQSSRYLVKRTGEKVFLECVQDMDHENMFWYRQDPGLGLRLIYFSYDVKMKEKGDIPEGYSVSREKKERFSLILESASTNQTSMYLCASSLGEAQNNEQFFGPGTRLTVL.

The rearrangement links TRBV13 to TRBJ2-1; the match to TRBD1 covers 8 bases. Unmatched junction bases numbered 8, after V lost 1 base and J lost 6 bases. Germline values: CDR1 PRHDT, CDR2 FYEKMQ (reference sequence). The CDR3 loop spans 16 amino acids. The CDR3 region has the DNA TGTGCCAGCAGCTTAGATCAGGGGGCGCGGGGCAATGAGCAGTTCTTC. It encodes CASSLDQGARGNEQFF.

This clone was seen only a few times. The V and J genes are TRBV19 and TRBJ2-5; no clear D. From germline, CDR1 is LNHDA and CDR2 SQIVND (reference sequence). The CDR3 is 12 amino acids. Trimming left V 1 base short and J 10 bases short, with 10 bases between. The CDR3 loop reads CASSIGNEGQYF. The CDR3 DNA follows: TGTGCCAGTAGTATAGGCAACGAAGGCCAGTACTTC.

This chain connects TRBV5-1 to TRBJ1-1; perhaps TRBD1 as D (5 bases). CDR3 size: 16 residues. V lost 1 base and J lost 3, with 16 bases in between. Germline lookup yields CDR1 SGHRS and CDR2 YFSETQ. The CDR3 loop is CASSLPGEARDTEAFF. CDR3 nucleotide sequence: TGCGCCAGCAGCTTGCCGGGGGAGGCCCGGGACACTGAAGCTTTCTTT.

The CDR3 region is CASTLFNEQFF. CDR3 in DNA: TGTGCCAGCACCCTTTTCAATGAGCAGTTCTTC. This chain links TRBV7-2 with TRBJ2-1; D is ambiguous. Deletions cut 7 bases from V and 6 bases from J, with 7 bases between. The CDR3 has 11 residues. Germline values: CDR1 SGHTA, CDR2 FQGNSA.

The rearrangement uses TRBV27 and TRBJ2-7; D is possibly TRBD1 or TRBD2 (5 bases each). Germline V gene lookup returns CDR1 MNHEY and CDR2 SMNVEV (reference sequence). This CDR3 is built from 16 residues. V dropped 0 bases and J dropped 2 bases, with 14 bases sitting between them. The CDR3 spells CASSLSMGELTYEQYF. The CDR3 bases are TGTGCCAGCAGTTTATCGATGGGGGAGTTAACCTACGAGCAGTACTTC.

The chain carries TRBV4-3 and TRBJ2-3; 8 bases align to TRBD1. The V and J ends lost 0 bases and 4 bases, in that order; junction bases with no gene match: 12. The CDR3 consists of 18 residues. Germline CDR1 is LGHNA and CDR2 is YSLEER. CDR3 sequence: CASSQEIPGTGNPDTQYF. The CDR3 region has the DNA TGCGCCAGCAGCCAAGAGATACCCGGGACAGGAAACCCAGATACGCAGTATTTT.